One and the same sample provided the 3 T cell receptor beta chains below, sequenced in a study of identical twins. MiXCR, applied by TCRdb to the 5' RACE reads, yields one record per CDR3 protein. The sample has 280,000 or so distinct CDR3 sequences; 6.5% to 9.5% are singletons. These records were also assigned to another study, of yellow fever vaccine responses in identical twins.

The sample consisted of memory (CD45RO+) T cells sorted from blood. These receptor sequences come from a woman aged 18-35 years in good health.

There are many counts of this clonotype. The chain employs TRBV27 and TRBJ2-1; 9 bases line up with TRBD1. The V and J ends lost 1 base and 4 bases, in that order; junction bases with no gene match: 2. The CDR3 contains 15 residues. CDR1 is MNHEY and CDR2 is SMNVEV in the germline V gene (reference sequence). In DNA, the CDR3 is TGTGCCAGCAGTTTATTTGGACAGGGGTACAATGAGCAGTTCTTC. Amino acid sequence: CASSLFGQGYNEQFF.

At least ten counts were recorded for this clonotype. The chain is built from TRBV28 and TRBJ2-5; TRBD1 or TRBD2 may be the D gene (5 bases each). This CDR3 is built from 17 residues. V dropped 8 bases and J dropped 4 bases, with 26 bases sitting between them. Germline CDR1 MDHEN, CDR2 SYDVKM. The CDR3 nucleotides are TGTGCCAGCTCGGAGCGGCGCGCAGGGAGTCCCCGAGAGACCCAGTACTTC. This encodes CASSERRAGSPRETQYF.

The V gene is TRBV20-1, the J gene TRBJ1-2; D unresolved. This CDR3 has 13 amino acids. The germline V gene has CDR1 DFQATT and CDR2 SNEGSKA (reference sequence). V was trimmed by 5 bases and J by 6 bases, leaving 16 bases between them. The CDR3 loop is CSAVDMEYHGYTF. The CDR3 region has the DNA TGCAGTGCTGTCGACATGGAATACCATGGCTACACCTTC.